The TCR beta chain under discussion was sequenced for a study of T cells in Graves' hyperthyroidism and ophthalmopathy. Findings and limits, study-wide: A 13 V-J model separated ophthalmopathy from stable hyperthyroidism.

This clonotype was seen ten or more times. What it binds is unknown. Trimming pared 3 bases from V and 3 bases from J, leaving 9 bases between. CDR1 is KGHSH, CDR2 LQKENI, per germline. The CDR3 is made up of 14 amino acids. Authors of the study amplified TCR beta CDR3 regions from RNA transcripts. First-round RT-PCR targeting the TCR CDR3 was performed with the HTBI primer set. Each CDR3 protein is one row after TCRdb ran MiXCR on the multiplex PCR reads. The table shows nearly 600,000 distinct CDR3 sequences, with about 15% occurring only once. The PBMCs were taken from roughly 9.3 ml of fresh peripheral blood.

The V gene is TRBV18, the J gene TRBJ1-3, with D possibly matching TRBD1 (6 bases). The receptor's source is a woman younger than 45 with Graves' hyperthyroidism that later progressed to Graves' ophthalmopathy. Sequenced input: blood. The CDR3 DNA sequence: TGTGCCAGCTCACCGGCAGGGGTTGGAAACACCATATATTTT. This gives the protein CASSPAGVGNTIYF.